This T cell receptor (beta chain) stems from a study of T cells in Graves' hyperthyroidism and ophthalmopathy. Using RNA transcripts as the source, TCR beta CDR3 regions were amplified. First-round RT-PCR with HTBI primers amplified the TCR CDR3 region. TCRdb recomputed calls from the multiplex PCR reads with MiXCR, one row per CDR3 protein. Of hundreds of thousands of distinct CDR3 sequences detected, roughly 15% appear once; the ten largest clones hold less than 3.5%. Germline V gene lookup returns CDR1 MNHNS and CDR2 SASEGT. V lost 3 bases, J lost 4 bases, and 13 bases lay in between. This CDR3 region has 16 residues. Study-wide results and limits: Expanded thyroid clonotypes (above 0.001) were mostly also found in blood.

With respect to this clonotype: Its antigen is unidentified.

Disease lasting under 3 months, a NOSPECS grade of at least 4, and a Clinical Activity Score of at least 3 were features of the ophthalmopathy patients. This TCR came from a woman aged 40-49 years with Graves' ophthalmopathy. Sequenced: blood. The genes are TRBV6-1 and TRBJ1-6; D is undetermined. The CDR3 DNA follows: TGTGCCAGCAGTGAGTTGGGCCCTGGGTATAATTCACCCCTCCACTTT. Amino acid sequence: CASSELGPGYNSPLHF.